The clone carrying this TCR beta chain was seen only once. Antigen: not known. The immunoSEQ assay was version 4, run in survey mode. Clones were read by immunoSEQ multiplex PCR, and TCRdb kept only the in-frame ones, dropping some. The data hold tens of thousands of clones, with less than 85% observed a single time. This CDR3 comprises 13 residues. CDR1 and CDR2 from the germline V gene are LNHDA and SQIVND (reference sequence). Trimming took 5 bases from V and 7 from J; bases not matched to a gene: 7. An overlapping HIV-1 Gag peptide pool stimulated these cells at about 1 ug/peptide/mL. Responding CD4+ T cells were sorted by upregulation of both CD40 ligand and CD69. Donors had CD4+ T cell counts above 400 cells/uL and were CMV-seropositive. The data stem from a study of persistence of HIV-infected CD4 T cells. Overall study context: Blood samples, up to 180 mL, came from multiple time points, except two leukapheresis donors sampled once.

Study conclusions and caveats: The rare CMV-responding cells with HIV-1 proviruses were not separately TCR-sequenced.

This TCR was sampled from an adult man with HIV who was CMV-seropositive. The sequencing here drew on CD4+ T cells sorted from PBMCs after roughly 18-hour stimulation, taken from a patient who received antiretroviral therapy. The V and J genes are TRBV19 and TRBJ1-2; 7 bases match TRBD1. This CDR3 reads CASSPQTGPGYTF. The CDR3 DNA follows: TGTGCCAGTAGTCCCCAGACAGGGCCTGGCTACACCTTC.